This record concerns one T cell receptor (beta chain) sequence. The source of the sample is a study of control samples from healthy donors and cancer patients. Profiled with immunoSEQ multiplex PCR; TCRdb holds only in-frame clones, not every one. This table has 160,000 or so clones, roughly 90% appearing once. There are 16 residues in the CDR3. CDR1 LGHNA and CDR2 YSLEER come from the germline V gene. Between the trimmed V and J ends, which lost 1 base and 0 bases, there was a span of 10 bases. Input material: blood. This chain joins TRBV4-3 and TRBJ2-1; no clear D gene. The clonotype was recovered from a young woman in good health. The CDR3 DNA follows: TGCGCCAGCAGCCAAGGTGAGCTAGGCTCCTACAATGAGCAGTTCTTC. This encodes CASSQGELGSYNEQFF.